The T cell receptor (beta chain) described here comes from a study of T cell responses to AZD1222 COVID-19 vaccine (dated by TCRdb to the early 2020s). Broadly, across the study: A total of approximately 240 trial participants underwent TCR sequencing, of whom roughly 210 had received two doses of AZD1222 and about 25 had received two doses of the MenACWY control vaccine. Trial participants were enrolled by age into subgroups of 18-55, 56-69 and 70-plus years, and approximately 150, 30 and 60 TCR-sequenced participants, respectively, were included in these subgroups. Results and caveats for the whole study, not just this receptor: After two AZD1222 doses, both the breadth and the depth of spike-specific TCRs were significantly higher than at day 0 and than in MenACWY recipients. In the small 56-69-year group, the increase in depth fell short of significance, most likely because of low power. Reportedly, almost half of the unique spike-specific TCRs recognized epitopes lying outside the regions that are mutated in the B.1.351 and B.1.1.7 variants. Because no day 14 peak-response samples were available, repertoires were characterized only after the peak T cell response. Conclusions about previously exposed vaccinees were limited because only six AZD1222 recipients were SARS-CoV-2 seropositive at baseline. The whole spike protein was spanned by vaccine-associated CD4 TCRs, and dominant responses were seen in regions 160-218 and 743-854. Participants were mostly white British, with more females than males. The authors suggested clonal diversity may have been underestimated.

Trimming at the junction amounts to 1 base on V and 5 bases on J, and the germline ends lie 8 bases apart. Measured from the cysteine to the phenylalanine, the CDR3 is 13 residues long. Just CDR3 DNA is preserved here, 39 bases in frame from base 1. The germline V gene encodes CDR1 SGHTS and CDR2 YDEGEE. The CDR3 regions of human TCRbeta chains were analyzed by immunosequencing. For the original study's pipeline: Repertoire TCRs were checked for matches against a reference library of SARS-CoV-2-specific TCRs that had been generated using the MIRA antigen-specificity platform. Breadth meant the fraction of unique TCRs that were SARS-CoV-2-associated, whereas depth meant the fraction of total T cells that were SARS-CoV-2-associated. Using the MIRA data, each spike-specific TCR was assigned both to the spike region to which the TCR was reactive and to a CD4 or CD8 class. Log10-transformed breadth and depth values were compared by one-way ANOVA with Sidak's multiple comparisons tests. Held by TCRdb, this immuneACCESS table contains in-frame sequences only and omits some clones. Under half of the omission traces to an unresolved V gene where checked; the cause of the rest is unknown. That table is the source of V, J and clone size, and D and trimming were worked out from the DNA. Counted in this sample were 200,000 or so clones; approximately 93% of them appeared once. The top ten hold roughly 0.99% of the sample.

The sample's time point label, in plain terms: about 28 days (+/-7) after the second vaccine dose. Because spike-specific TCR depth and breadth did not differ between the two schedules, AZD1222 recipients who got a second dose at roughly 4 weeks were pooled with those who got a second dose at roughly 12 weeks. Vaccinee samples were obtained from the UK trials COV001 and COV002, which included a single-blind randomized controlled phase 2/3 trial of AZD1222 (ChAdOx1 nCoV-19) in healthy adults. For TCRbeta chain sequencing, PBMC samples were collected from trial participants at day 0 and at day 28 after the second dose. Remarks on this clone: Its antigen specificity is not known. No qualities accompany the bases; no much larger clone lies one base away.

The receptor chain draws on TRBV5-8 and TRBJ2-3; a tentative D match to TRBD1 spans 6 bases. This TCR derives from an adult who received the AZD1222 COVID-19 vaccine. This sample comprised peripheral blood, obtained 28 days after the second AZD1222 dose. For the CDR3, the sequence is CASSLWGQDTQYF. The DNA sequence is TGTGCCAGCAGCTTGTGGGGGCAAGATACGCAGTATTTT.